A single sample gave rise to the 25 T cell receptor beta chains below, sequenced in a study of blood T cell repertoires in COVID-19. Clones were sequenced by immunoSEQ multiplex PCR, and TCRdb holds only the in-frame ones, with some missing. The sample lists about 160,000 clones; 82% were seen once. What was sequenced was peripheral blood. Receptors were obtained from a woman aged 80 or older with active or convalescent COVID-19.

V gene TRBV5-1 combines with J gene TRBJ2-3, with 7 bases identical to TRBD2. J was trimmed by 5 bases and V by 5 bases; bases with no gene match: 8. Germline V gene lookup returns CDR1 SGHRS and CDR2 YFSETQ. CDR3 length: 14 residues. The CDR3 nucleotides are TGCGCCAGCAGTGGGCGGGAGATAGGAGATACGCAGTATTTT. It codes for CASSGREIGDTQYF.

V is TRBV27 and J is TRBJ2-7, with no clear D. This CDR3 spans 11 amino acids. Germline V gives CDR1 MNHEY, CDR2 SMNVEV (reference sequence). The V end was cut by 6 bases, the J end by 2 bases, with 5 bases between. CDR3 sequence (DNA): TGTGCCAGCAGCGGTCCCTACGAGCAGTACTTC. It is translated as CASSGPYEQYF.

The rearrangement uses TRBV7-3 and TRBJ2-1; possible D gene TRBD2, 6 bases. Germline assignment: CDR1 SGHTA and CDR2 FQGTGA. CDR3 size: 13 residues. Trimming shortened V by 3 bases and J by 8 bases, and 11 bases separated the two germline ends. In DNA form, the CDR3 reads TGTGCCAGCAGCTTTCGGGCGGGATATGAGCAGTTCTTC. It yields the protein CASSFRAGYEQFF.

The chain is built from TRBV7-2 and TRBJ2-7; D is uncertain. The CDR3 consists of 11 residues. CDR1 and CDR2 from the germline V gene are SGHTA and FQGNSA. V gave up 5 bases and J gave up 5 bases, with 7 bases separating them. CDR3 sequence (DNA): TGTGCCAGCAGCGTGTATGACGAGCAGTACTTC. Translated: CASSVYDEQYF.

The rearrangement uses TRBV5-1 and TRBJ2-7, with D maybe TRBD1 (6 bases). Germline-derived CDR1 and CDR2 are SGHRS and YFSETQ. V was pared by 0 bases and J by 7 bases, with 14 bases between. The CDR3 covers 14 residues. The CDR3 DNA reads as TGCGCCAGCAGCTTGGATTCAGGGGCGCGGGAGCAGTACTTC. It specifies CASSLDSGAREQYF. Full variable domain (remainder filled in from reference TRBV5-1 and TRBJ2-7): KAGVTQTPRYLIKTRGQQVTLSCSPISGHRSVSWYQQTPGQGLQFLFEYFSETQRNKGNFPGRFSGRQFSNSRSEMNVSTLELGDSALYLCASSLDSGAREQYFGPGTRLTVT.

CDR3 loop: CASSYFTGELFF. As DNA, the CDR3 is TGTGCCAGCTCGTACTTCACCGGGGAGCTGTTTTTT. The chain recombines TRBV18 with TRBJ2-2; no reliable D call. The CDR3 extends over 12 amino acids. The V end lost 6 bases, the J end lost 4 bases, and 6 bases lay between the germline ends. The germline V gene has CDR1 KGHSH and CDR2 LQKENI.

In this sample, this clone turned up once. The chain's CDR3 is CASTTTGDYGYTF. The CDR3 bases are TGTGCCAGCACCACCACAGGGGACTATGGCTACACCTTC. V gene TRBV6-1 combines with J gene TRBJ1-2; 7 bases map to TRBD1. Per germline, CDR1 MNHNS and CDR2 SASEGT. V dropped 7 bases and J dropped 3; count of bases not matched to a gene: 5. The CDR3 sequence is 13 residues long.

The chain is built from TRBV10-2 and TRBJ2-2; weak D call: TRBD2 (5 bases). Germline V gives CDR1 WSHSY, CDR2 SAAADI. The V end was cut by 7 bases, the J end by 4 bases, with 13 bases between. The CDR3 totals 14 residues. The CDR3 region is CASTQKGATGELFF. In DNA form, the CDR3 reads TGCGCCAGCACCCAGAAGGGAGCCACCGGGGAGCTGTTTTTT.

V and J are TRBV19 and TRBJ2-1, with D possibly being TRBD2 (6 bases). The CDR3 has 17 amino acids. V lost 5 bases to trimming and J lost 0 bases, with 17 bases between them. Per germline, CDR1 LNHDA and CDR2 SQIVND (reference sequence). The CDR3 region is CASSEGYSGYSYNEQFF. In nucleotides, the CDR3 is TGTGCCAGTAGTGAGGGGTACAGCGGGTACTCCTACAATGAGCAGTTCTTC.

The chain is built from TRBV18 and TRBJ1-2; D is ambiguous. V was clipped by 2 bases and J by 4 bases, with 11 bases between them. The length of the CDR3 is 14 residues. Per the germline V gene, CDR1 is KGHSH and CDR2 is LQKENI. CDR3 coding DNA: TGTGCCAGCTCACCATTCGAGGGAGCCTATGGCTACACCTTC. Its protein product is CASSPFEGAYGYTF.

This sequence joins TRBV18 and TRBJ1-2; D is undetermined. Germline CDR1 KGHSH, CDR2 LQKENI. V dropped 0 bases and J dropped 2 bases, with 7 bases sitting between them. The CDR3 loop spans 14 amino acids. The CDR3 coding sequence is TGTGCCAGCTCACCACCGTCCAGGAACTATGGCTACACCTTC. This translates into CASSPPSRNYGYTF.

The chain employs TRBV6-6 and TRBJ2-7; D is perhaps TRBD1 (6 bases). The CDR3 sequence is 15 residues long. CDR1 is MNHNY, CDR2 SVGAGI, per germline (reference sequence). Trimming pared 2 bases from V and 0 bases from J, leaving 11 bases between. CDR3 DNA: TGTGCCAGCAGTTACGTACAGGGTGGCTCCTACGAGCAGTACTTC. It specifies CASSYVQGGSYEQYF.

This chain uses TRBV5-8 with TRBJ1-3; no firm D call. This CDR3 has 14 residues. V was trimmed by 3 bases and J by 0 bases, leaving 7 bases between them. The V gene's germline CDR1 is SGHTS and CDR2 YDEGEE. CDR3 in DNA: TGTGCCAGCAGCTCCCGGGACTCTGGAAACACCATATATTTT. Translated, it gives CASSSRDSGNTIYF.

This rearrangement joins TRBV14 to TRBJ2-2; D gene unclear. The V end lost 10 bases, the J end lost 1 base, and 13 bases lay between the germline ends. The CDR3 has 14 amino acids. Germline lookup yields CDR1 SGHDN and CDR2 FVKESK. For the CDR3, the DNA is TGTGCCACTACGAGAGGAATGAACACCGGGGAGCTGTTTTTT. This sequence encodes CATTRGMNTGELFF.

V is TRBV6-1 and J is TRBJ1-2; weak D call: TRBD1 (6 bases). Trimming removed 1 base at V and 8 bases at J, with 20 bases between. CDR1 is MNHNS, CDR2 SASEGT, per germline. CDR3 length equals 16 residues. The chain's CDR3 is CASSEVRTALGEGYTF. In DNA, the CDR3 is TGTGCCAGCAGTGAAGTCCGGACAGCGCTCGGGGAGGGCTACACCTTC.

The rearrangement joins TRBV7-9 to TRBJ1-2; D unresolved. Trimming took 4 bases from V and 6 from J, leaving 9 bases between them. Germline CDR1 reads SEHNR; CDR2 reads FQNEAQ (reference sequence). The CDR3 consists of 12 residues. The CDR3 protein is CASSWATNGYTF. CDR3 DNA: TGTGCCAGCAGCTGGGCAACGAATGGCTACACCTTC.

The J gene is TRBJ2-1, the V gene TRBV7-6; 12 positions match TRBD1. J gave up 4 bases and V 0 bases, and 4 bases lay outside the gene matches. The germline gives CDR1 SGHVS, CDR2 FNYEAQ. This CDR3 region has 17 residues. The CDR3: CASSLAPGQGAYNEQFF. The CDR3 region has the DNA TGTGCCAGCAGCTTAGCGCCGGGACAGGGGGCGTACAATGAGCAGTTCTTC. The full variable domain, rest sourced from reference TRBV7-6 and TRBJ2-1, is GAGVSQSPRYKVTKRGQDVALRCDPISGHVSLYWYRQALGQGPEFLTYFNYEAQQDKSGLPNDRFSAERPEGSISTLTIQRTEQRDSAMYRCASSLAPGQGAYNEQFFGPGTRLTVL.

In its sample, this clone was seen a few times. The V call is TRBV5-1, the J call TRBJ1-1; TRBD1 matches at 7 bases. CDR1 is SGHRS, CDR2 YFSETQ, per germline. CDR3 length equals 14 residues. Trimming at V came to 3 bases and at J to 4 bases, leaving 6 bases not matched to a gene. The CDR3 region has the DNA TGCGCCAGCAGCTCTACAGGGGTGGGCACTGAAGCTTTCTTT. Amino acid sequence: CASSSTGVGTEAFF.

This chain joins TRBV19 and TRBJ1-1, with D maybe TRBD1 (5 bases). V was pared by 6 bases and J by 4 bases, with 18 bases between. The CDR3 runs to 15 residues. The germline CDR1 and CDR2 sequences are LNHDA and SQIVND (reference sequence). CDR3 DNA sequence: TGTGCCAGTAGCGGCCGGGCACGGAGGGGCACTGAAGCTTTCTTT. Its protein is CASSGRARRGTEAFF.

In nucleotides, the CDR3 is TGTGCCAGCAGCCTCCTTTGGCGCGCGGTTGATGAGCAGTTCTTC. Amino acids: CASSLLWRAVDEQFF. The chain is built from TRBV7-8 and TRBJ2-1; D not resolved. The CDR3 consists of 15 residues. Trimming cost V 5 bases and J 8 bases, with 19 bases left between them. Germline V gene data show CDR1 as SGHVS and CDR2 as FQNEAQ.

V and J are TRBV10-3 and TRBJ2-5; unclear D gene. The CDR3 length is 13 residues. Trimming took 1 base from V and 5 from J, leaving 8 bases between them. Per germline, CDR1 ENHRY and CDR2 SYGVKD. DNA of the CDR3: TGTGCCATCAGTGAGTATGGTAGTGAGACCCAGTACTTC. Its protein product is CAISEYGSETQYF.

The J gene is TRBJ1-4, the V gene TRBV5-1, with 9 bases lining up with TRBD1. The V and J ends lost 7 bases and 7 bases, in that order; junction bases with no gene match: 11. In germline, CDR1 is SGHRS, CDR2 YFSETQ. There are 15 residues in the CDR3. CDR3 sequence (DNA): TGCGCCAGCTGCATTAAAACAGGGGGCGGTGAAAAACTGTTTTTT. The encoded protein is CASCIKTGGGEKLFF.

CDR3 DNA: TGCGCCAGCAGCACCGGGACAGGGGATGAAAAACTGTTTTTT. It codes for CASSTGTGDEKLFF. The V call is TRBV5-1, the J call TRBJ1-4; 10 nucleotides line up with TRBD1. Trimming took 4 bases from V and 6 from J; bases not matched to a gene: 3. This CDR3 comprises 14 residues. The germline V gene encodes CDR1 SGHRS and CDR2 YFSETQ.

The V gene is TRBV3-1 (or the pseudogene TRBV3-2), the J gene TRBJ2-3; D not certain. The CDR3 runs 14 residues. V lost 1 base to trimming and J lost 2 bases, with 7 bases between them. Germline values: CDR1 LGHDT, CDR2 YNNKEL (reference sequence). CDR3 bases: TGTGCCAGCAGCCAAGCAGATATCACAGATACGCAGTATTTT. It yields the protein CASSQADITDTQYF.

The chain combines TRBV21-1 with TRBJ2-7; the table gives TRBD1 as D, unverified against the DNA. TRBV21-1 corresponds to a pseudogene. The CDR3 runs to 15 residues. The chain's CDR3 is CASSKRRDRVNEQYF. In nucleotides, the CDR3 is TGTGCCAGCAGCAAACGGCGGGACAGGGTCAACGAGCAGTACTTC.